This T cell receptor beta chain was profiled in a study of OX40 agonist ivuxolimab in advanced cancers. Turning to the study itself: The study treated patients with ivuxolimab, an agonistic anti-OX40 (CD134) antibody.

General observations from the study: CD4+ and CD8+ T cells in blood underwent clonal expansion by week 6 at 0.1 to 3.0 mg/kg. Certain nonresponders likewise exhibited a low normalized T-cell clonal expansion. In CD8+ T cells, expanded clones were on average more numerous than in CD4+.

In germline, CDR1 is SQVTM, CDR2 ANQGSEA. The CDR3 runs 18 residues. J lost 6 bases, V lost 0 bases, and 13 bases had no gene match. Remarks on this clone: The antigen is unknown.

The assay was immunoSEQ multiplex PCR, and TCRdb's table has in-frame clones only and misses some. The sample shows some 20,000 clones, around two thirds of them seen only once. Material: CD4+ or CD8+ T cells sorted from blood, obtained in a trial of the OX40 agonist ivuxolimab. This receptor was identified in an adult with an advanced solid tumor such as melanoma, head and neck, liver or kidney cancer. This rearrangement joins TRBV29-1 to TRBJ2-2; 10 bases agree with TRBD1. The DNA for the CDR3 is TGCAGCGTTGAAGATCCCCGTCCCGGGACAGGGGTAGCCGGGGAGCTGTTTTTT. This encodes CSVEDPRPGTGVAGELFF.